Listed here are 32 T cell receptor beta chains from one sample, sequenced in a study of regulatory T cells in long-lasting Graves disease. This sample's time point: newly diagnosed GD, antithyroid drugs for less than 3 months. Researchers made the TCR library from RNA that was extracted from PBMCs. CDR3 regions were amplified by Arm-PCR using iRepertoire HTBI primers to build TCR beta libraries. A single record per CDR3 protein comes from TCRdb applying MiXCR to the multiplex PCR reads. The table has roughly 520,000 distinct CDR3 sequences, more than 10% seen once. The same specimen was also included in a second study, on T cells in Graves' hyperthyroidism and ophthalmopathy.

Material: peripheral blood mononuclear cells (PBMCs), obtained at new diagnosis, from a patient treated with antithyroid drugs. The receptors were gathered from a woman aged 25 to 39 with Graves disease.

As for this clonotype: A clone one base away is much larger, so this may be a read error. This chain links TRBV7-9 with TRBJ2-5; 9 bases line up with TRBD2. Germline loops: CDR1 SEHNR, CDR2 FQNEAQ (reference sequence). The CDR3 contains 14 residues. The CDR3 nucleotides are TGTGCCTGCAGAACGACGAGCGGGGGGGAGACCCAGTACTTC. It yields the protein CACRTTSGGETQYF.

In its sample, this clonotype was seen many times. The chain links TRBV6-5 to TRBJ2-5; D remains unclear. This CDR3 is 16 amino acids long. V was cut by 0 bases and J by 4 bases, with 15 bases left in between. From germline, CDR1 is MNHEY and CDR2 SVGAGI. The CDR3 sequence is CASSYSGYRIRETQYF. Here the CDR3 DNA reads TGTGCCAGCAGTTACTCGGGATATCGGATTCGAGAGACCCAGTACTTC.

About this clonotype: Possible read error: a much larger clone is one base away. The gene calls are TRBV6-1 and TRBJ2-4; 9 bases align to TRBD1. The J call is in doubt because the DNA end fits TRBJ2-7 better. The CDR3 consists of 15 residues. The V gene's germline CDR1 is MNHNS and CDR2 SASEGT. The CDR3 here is CASSTTGTGPYEQYF. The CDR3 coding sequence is TGTGCCAGCAGCACTACCGGGACAGGGCCCTACGAGCAGTACTTC.

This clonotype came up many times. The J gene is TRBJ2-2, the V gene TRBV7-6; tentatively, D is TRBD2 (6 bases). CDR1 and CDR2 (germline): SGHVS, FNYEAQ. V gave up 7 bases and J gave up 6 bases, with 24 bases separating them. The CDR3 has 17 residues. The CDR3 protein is CASMTGTHPSRPGELFF. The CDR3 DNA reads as TGTGCCAGCATGACCGGGACTCACCCATCGCGGCCCGGGGAGCTGTTTTTT.

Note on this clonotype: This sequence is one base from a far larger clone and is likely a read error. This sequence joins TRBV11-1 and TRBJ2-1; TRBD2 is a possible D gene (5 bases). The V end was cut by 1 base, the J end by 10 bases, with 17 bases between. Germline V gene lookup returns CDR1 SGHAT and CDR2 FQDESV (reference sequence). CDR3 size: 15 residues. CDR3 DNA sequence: TGTGCCAGCAGCTTAGTCCGGACCCCCGACTACGAGCAGTTCTTC. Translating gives CASSLVRTPDYEQFF.

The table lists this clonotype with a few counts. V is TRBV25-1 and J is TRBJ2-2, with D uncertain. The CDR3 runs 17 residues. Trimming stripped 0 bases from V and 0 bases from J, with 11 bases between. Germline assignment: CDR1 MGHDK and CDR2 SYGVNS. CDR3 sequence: CASSEYRQFANTGELFF. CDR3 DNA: TGTGCCAGCAGTGAATATAGGCAGTTCGCGAACACCGGGGAGCTGTTTTTT. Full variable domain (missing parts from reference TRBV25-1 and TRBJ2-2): EADIYQTPRYLVIGTGKKITLECSQTMGHDKMYWYQQDPGMELHLIHYSYGVNSTEKGDLSSESTVSRIRTEHFPLTLESARPSHTSQYLCASSEYRQFANTGELFFGEGSRLTVL.

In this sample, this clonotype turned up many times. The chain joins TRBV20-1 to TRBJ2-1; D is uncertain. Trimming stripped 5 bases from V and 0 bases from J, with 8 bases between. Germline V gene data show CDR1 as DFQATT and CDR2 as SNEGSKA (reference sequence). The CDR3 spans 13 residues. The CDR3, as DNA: TGCAGTGCTTTTCCAGACTCCTACAATGAGCAGTTCTTC. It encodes CSAFPDSYNEQFF.

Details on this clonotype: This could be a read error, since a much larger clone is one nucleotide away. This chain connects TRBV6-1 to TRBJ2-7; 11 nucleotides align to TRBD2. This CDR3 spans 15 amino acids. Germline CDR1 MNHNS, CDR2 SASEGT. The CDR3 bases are TGTGCCAGCATCGAACTAGCGGGAGAACCATACGAGCAGTGCTTC. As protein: CASIELAGEPYEQCF.

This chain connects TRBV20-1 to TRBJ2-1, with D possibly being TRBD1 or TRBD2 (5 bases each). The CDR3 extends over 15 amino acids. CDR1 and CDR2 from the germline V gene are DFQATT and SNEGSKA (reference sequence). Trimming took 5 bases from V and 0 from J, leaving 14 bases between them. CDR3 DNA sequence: TGCAGTGCTGGGGGAGATCCAAGCTCCTACAATGAGCAGTTCTTC. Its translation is CSAGGDPSSYNEQFF.

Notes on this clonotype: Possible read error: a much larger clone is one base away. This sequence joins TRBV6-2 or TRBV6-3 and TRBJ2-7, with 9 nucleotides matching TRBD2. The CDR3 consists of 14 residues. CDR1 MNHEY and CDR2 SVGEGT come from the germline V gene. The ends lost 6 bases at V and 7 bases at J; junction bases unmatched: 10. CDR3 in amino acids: CASRRAGGPPEQYF. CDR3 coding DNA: TGTGCCAGCAGACGAGCGGGAGGACCACCTGAGCAGTACTTC.

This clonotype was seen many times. CDR3 loop: CASSYRAGVYEAFF. CDR3 DNA: TGTGCCAGCAGTTACAGGGCAGGAGTCTATGAAGCTTTCTTT. The chain recombines TRBV6-2 or TRBV6-3 with TRBJ1-1; unclear D gene. CDR1 and CDR2 from the germline V gene are MNHEY and SVGEGT. Trimming shortened V by 2 bases and J by 7 bases, and 14 bases separated the two germline ends. CDR3 size: 14 residues.

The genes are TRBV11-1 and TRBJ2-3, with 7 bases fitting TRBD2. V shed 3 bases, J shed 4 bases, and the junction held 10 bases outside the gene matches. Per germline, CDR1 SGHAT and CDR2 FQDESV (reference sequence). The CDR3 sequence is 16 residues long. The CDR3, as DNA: TGTGCCAGCAGCTTCAGGACACCTGGGAGGGCAGATACGCAGTATTTT. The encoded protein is CASSFRTPGRADTQYF.

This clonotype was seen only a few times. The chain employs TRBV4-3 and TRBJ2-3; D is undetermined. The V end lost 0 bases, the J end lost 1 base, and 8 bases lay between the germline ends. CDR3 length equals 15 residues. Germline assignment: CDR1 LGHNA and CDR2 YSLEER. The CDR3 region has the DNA TGCGCCAGCAGCCAAGACTGGCCTGGCACAGATACGCAGTATTTT. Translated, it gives CASSQDWPGTDTQYF.

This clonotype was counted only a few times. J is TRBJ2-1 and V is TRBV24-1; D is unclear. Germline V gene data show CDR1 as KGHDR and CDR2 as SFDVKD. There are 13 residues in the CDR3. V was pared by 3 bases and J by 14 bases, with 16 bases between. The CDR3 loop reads CATSDGRALVKFF. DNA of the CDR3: TGTGCCACCAGTGATGGCCGGGCGTTGGTGAAGTTCTTC.

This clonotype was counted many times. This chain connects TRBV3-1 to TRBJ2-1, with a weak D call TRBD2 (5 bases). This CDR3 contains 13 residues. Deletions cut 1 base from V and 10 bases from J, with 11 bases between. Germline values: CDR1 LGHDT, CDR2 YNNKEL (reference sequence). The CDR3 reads CASSQADTGEQFF. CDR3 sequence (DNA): TGTGCCAGCAGCCAAGCCGACACGGGAGAGCAGTTCTTC.

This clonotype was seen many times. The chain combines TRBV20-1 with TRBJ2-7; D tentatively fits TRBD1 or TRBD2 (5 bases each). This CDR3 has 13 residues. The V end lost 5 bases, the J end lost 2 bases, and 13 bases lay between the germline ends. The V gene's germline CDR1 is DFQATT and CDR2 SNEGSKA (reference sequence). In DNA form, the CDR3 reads TGCAGTGCTTGGGACGTAAGCCCCTACGAGCAGTACTTC. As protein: CSAWDVSPYEQYF.

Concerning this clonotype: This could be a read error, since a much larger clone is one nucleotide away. The CDR3 nucleotides read TGTGCCAGCAGTTACTCGCTAGACCGGCGACTTCCCTGTGGCTACACCTTC. Amino acid sequence: CASSYSLDRRLPCGYTF. This chain joins TRBV6-2 or TRBV6-3 and TRBJ1-2, with no clear D. CDR1 is MNHEY, CDR2 SVGEGT, per germline. The CDR3 runs 17 residues. Trimming cost V 0 bases and J 7 bases, with 21 bases left between them.

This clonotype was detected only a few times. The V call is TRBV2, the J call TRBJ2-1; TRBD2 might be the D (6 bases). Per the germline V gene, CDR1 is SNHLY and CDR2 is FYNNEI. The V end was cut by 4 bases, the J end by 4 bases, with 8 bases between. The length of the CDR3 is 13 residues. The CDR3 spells CASSVLAYNEQFF. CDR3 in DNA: TGTGCCAGCAGTGTACTAGCTTACAATGAGCAGTTCTTC.

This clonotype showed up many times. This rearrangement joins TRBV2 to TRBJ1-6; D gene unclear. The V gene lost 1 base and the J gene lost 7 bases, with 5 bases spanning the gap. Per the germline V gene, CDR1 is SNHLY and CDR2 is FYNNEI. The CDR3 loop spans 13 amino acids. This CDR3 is CASSEGENSPLHF. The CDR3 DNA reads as TGTGCCAGCAGTGAAGGAGAGAATTCACCCCTCCACTTT. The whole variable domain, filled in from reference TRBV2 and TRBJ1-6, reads EPEVTQTPSHQVTQMGQEVILRCVPISNHLYFYWYRQILGQKVEFLVSFYNNEISEKSEIFDDQFSVERPDGSNFTLKIRSTKLEDSAMYFCASSEGENSPLHFGNGTRLTVT.

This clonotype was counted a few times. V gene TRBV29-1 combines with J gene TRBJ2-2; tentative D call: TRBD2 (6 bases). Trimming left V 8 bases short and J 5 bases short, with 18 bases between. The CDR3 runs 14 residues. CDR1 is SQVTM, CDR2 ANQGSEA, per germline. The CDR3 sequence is CSFFGGRGTGELFF. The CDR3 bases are TGCAGCTTTTTCGGAGGGCGAGGAACCGGGGAGCTGTTTTTT.

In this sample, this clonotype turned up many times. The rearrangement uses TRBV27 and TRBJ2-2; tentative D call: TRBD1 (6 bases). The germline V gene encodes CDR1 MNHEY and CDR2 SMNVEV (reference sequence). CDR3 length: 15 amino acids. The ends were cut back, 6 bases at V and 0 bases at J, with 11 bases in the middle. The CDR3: CASRPKGANTGELFF. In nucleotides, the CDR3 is TGTGCCAGCAGACCTAAGGGGGCGAACACCGGGGAGCTGTTTTTT.

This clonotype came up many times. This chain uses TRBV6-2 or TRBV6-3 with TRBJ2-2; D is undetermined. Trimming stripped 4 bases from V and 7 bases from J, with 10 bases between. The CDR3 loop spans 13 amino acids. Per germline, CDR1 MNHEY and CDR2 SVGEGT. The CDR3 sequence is CASSFRLGGELFF. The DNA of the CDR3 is TGTGCCAGCAGTTTTCGGCTAGGCGGGGAGCTGTTTTTT.

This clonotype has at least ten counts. CDR3 sequence reads: CAWSVWAVYNEQFF. The CDR3 DNA sequence: TGTGCCTGGAGTGTATGGGCGGTCTACAATGAGCAGTTCTTC. The chain links TRBV30 to TRBJ2-1; D remains unclear. The CDR3 has 14 residues. Trimming stripped 0 bases from V and 3 bases from J, with 9 bases between. Germline V gives CDR1 GTSNPN, CDR2 SVGIG (reference sequence).

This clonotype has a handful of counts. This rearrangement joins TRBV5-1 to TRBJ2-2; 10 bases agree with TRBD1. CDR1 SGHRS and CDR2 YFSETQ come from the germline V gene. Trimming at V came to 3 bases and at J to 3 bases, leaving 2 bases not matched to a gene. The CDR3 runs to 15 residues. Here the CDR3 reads CASSYGQGDTGELFF. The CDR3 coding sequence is TGCGCCAGCAGCTATGGACAGGGGGACACCGGGGAGCTGTTTTTT.

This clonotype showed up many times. The CDR3 DNA reads as TGTGCCTGGAGTCCCACAGCTATGAACACTGAAGCTTTCTTT. This gives the protein CAWSPTAMNTEAFF. The chain is built from TRBV30 and TRBJ1-1; D gene uncertain. V shed 2 bases and J shed 0 bases, with 10 bases lying between them. The germline CDR1 and CDR2 sequences are GTSNPN and SVGIG (reference sequence). The CDR3 extends over 14 amino acids.

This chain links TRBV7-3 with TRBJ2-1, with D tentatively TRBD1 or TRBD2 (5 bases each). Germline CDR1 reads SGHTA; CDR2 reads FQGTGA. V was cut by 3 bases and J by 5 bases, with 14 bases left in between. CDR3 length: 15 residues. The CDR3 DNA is TGTGCCAGCAGCTTGCTGGGACGGTTAAACAATGAGCAGTTCTTC. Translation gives CASSLLGRLNNEQFF.

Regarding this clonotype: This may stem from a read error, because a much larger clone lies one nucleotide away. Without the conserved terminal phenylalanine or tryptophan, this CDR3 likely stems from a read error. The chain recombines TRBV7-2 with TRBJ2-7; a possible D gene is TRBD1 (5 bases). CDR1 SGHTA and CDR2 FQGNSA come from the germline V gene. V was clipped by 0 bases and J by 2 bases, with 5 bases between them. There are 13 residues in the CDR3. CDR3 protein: CASSLADTYEQYL. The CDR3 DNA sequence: TGTGCCAGCAGCTTAGCGGACACCTACGAGCAGTACTTA.

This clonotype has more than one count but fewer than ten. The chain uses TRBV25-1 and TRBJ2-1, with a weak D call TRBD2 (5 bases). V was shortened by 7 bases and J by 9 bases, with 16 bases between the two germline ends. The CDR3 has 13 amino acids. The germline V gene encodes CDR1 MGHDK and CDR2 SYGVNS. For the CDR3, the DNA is TGTGCCAGCATTCCTCACGGAGGTGGTGAGCAGTTCTTC. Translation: CASIPHGGGEQFF.

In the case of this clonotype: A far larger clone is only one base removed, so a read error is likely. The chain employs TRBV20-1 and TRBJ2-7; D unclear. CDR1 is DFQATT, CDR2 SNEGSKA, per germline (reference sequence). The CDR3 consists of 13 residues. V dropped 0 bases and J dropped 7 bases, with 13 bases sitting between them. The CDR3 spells CSARDPTYNEQYF. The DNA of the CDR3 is TGCAGTGCTAGAGACCCTACTTACAATGAGCAGTACTTC.

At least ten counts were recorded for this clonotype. The CDR3 DNA reads TGTGCCAGCAGCGTAGTTGGGACAGACATCTACGAGCAGTACTTC. Encoded protein: CASSVVGTDIYEQYF. The J gene is TRBJ2-7, the V gene TRBV9; 7 bases match TRBD1. V was pared by 0 bases and J by 3 bases, with 6 bases of the junction left unmatched. This CDR3 has 15 residues. Per germline, CDR1 SGDLS and CDR2 YYNGEE.

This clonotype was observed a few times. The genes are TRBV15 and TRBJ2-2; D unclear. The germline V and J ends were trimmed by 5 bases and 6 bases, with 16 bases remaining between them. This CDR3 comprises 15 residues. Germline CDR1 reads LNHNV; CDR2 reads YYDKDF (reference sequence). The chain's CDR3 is CATSFRAQPPGELFF. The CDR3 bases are TGTGCCACCAGCTTTCGGGCCCAACCTCCCGGGGAGCTGTTTTTT.

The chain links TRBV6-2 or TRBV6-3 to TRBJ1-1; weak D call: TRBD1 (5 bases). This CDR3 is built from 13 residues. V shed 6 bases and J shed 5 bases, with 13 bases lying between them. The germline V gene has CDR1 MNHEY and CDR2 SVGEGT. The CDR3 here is CASRGQVWTEAFF. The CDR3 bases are TGTGCCAGCAGAGGACAAGTGTGGACTGAAGCTTTCTTT.